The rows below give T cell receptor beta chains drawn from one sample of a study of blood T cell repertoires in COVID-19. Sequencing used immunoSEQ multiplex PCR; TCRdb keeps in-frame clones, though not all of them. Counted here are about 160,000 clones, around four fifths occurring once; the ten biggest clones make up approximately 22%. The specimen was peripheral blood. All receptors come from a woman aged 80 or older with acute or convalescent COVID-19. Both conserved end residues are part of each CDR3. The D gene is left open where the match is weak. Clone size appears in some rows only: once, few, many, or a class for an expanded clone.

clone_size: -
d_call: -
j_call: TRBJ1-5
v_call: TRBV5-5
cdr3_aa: CASSRDTYSNQPQHF
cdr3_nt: TGTGCCAGCAGCAGGGACACCTATAGCAATCAGCCCCAGCATTTT

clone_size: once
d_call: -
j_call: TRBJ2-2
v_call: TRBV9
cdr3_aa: CASSVLGAGELFF
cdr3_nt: TGTGCCAGCAGCGTATTAGGAGCCGGGGAGCTGTTTTTT

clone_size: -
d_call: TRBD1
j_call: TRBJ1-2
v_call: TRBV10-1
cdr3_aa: CASSEQGAGANYGYTF
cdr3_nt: TGCGCCAGCAGTGAGCAGGGGGCGGGAGCTAACTATGGCTACACCTTC

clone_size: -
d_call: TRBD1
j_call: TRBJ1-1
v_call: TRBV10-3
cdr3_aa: CATGPGTGGEAEAFF
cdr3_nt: TGTGCCACGGGTCCCGGGACAGGGGGCGAGGCTGAAGCTTTCTTT

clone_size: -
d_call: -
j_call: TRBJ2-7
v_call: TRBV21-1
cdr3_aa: CASSKDSLTEQYF
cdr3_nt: TGTGCCAGCAGCAAAGACAGCCTGACAGAGCAGTACTTC

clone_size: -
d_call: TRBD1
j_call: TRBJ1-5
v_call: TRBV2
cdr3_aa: CASSGQGGNQPQHF
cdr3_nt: TGTGCCAGCAGCGGACAGGGGGGCAATCAGCCCCAGCATTTT

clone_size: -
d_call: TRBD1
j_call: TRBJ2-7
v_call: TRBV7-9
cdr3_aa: CASSARQGQWNHEQYF
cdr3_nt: TGTGCCAGCAGCGCCCGACAGGGCCAATGGAACCACGAGCAGTACTTC

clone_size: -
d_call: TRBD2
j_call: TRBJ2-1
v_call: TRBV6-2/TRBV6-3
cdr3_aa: CASSLPREVRNNEQFF
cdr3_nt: TGTGCCAGCAGCCTACCCCGGGAGGTCCGGAACAATGAGCAGTTCTTC

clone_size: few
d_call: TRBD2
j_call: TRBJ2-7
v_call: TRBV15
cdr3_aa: CATSRLLAGVIEQYF
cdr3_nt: TGTGCCACCAGCAGACTCCTAGCGGGAGTCATCGAGCAGTACTTC

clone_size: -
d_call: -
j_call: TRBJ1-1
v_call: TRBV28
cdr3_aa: CASGGARGAFF
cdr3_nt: TGTGCCAGCGGAGGGGCCCGGGGAGCTTTCTTT

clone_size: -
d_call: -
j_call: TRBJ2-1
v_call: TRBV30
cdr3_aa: CAWTRDLGREQFF
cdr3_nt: TGTGCCTGGACCCGGGACTTGGGGAGAGAGCAGTTCTTC

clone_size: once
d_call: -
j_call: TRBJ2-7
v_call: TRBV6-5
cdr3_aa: CASSYKGLRYEQYF
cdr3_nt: TGTGCCAGCAGTTACAAAGGACTCAGGTACGAGCAGTACTTC

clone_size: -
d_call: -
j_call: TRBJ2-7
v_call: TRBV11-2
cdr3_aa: CASSLDVSSYEQYF
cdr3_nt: TGTGCCAGCAGCTTAGATGTGAGCTCCTACGAGCAGTACTTC

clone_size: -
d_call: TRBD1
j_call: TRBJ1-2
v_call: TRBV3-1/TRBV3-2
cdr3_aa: CASSQRTGYRPDGYTF
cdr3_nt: TGTGCCAGCAGCCAAAGGACAGGGTACAGGCCAGATGGCTACACCTTC

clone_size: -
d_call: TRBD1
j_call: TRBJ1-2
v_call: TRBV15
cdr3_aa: CATRSTGGMRNYGYTF
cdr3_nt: TGTGCCACCAGATCGACAGGGGGTATGAGGAACTATGGCTACACCTTC

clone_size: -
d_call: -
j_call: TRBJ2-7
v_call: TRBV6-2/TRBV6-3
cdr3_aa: CASSYSFGQRSSYEQYF
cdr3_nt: TGTGCCAGCAGTTACTCTTTCGGACAGAGGAGCTCCTACGAGCAGTACTTC

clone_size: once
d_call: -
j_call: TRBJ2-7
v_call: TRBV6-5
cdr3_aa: CASSGRTPTYEQYF
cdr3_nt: TGTGCCAGCAGCGGAAGGACACCTACCTACGAGCAGTACTTC

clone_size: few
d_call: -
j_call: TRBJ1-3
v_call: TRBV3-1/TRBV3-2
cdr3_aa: CASSQDTGGPSGNTIYF
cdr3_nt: TGTGCCAGCAGCCAAGATACCGGAGGGCCCTCTGGAAACACCATATATTTT

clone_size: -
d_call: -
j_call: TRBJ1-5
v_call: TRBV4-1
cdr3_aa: CASSPPGVGGQPQHF
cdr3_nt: TGCGCCAGCAGCCCGCCGGGGGTCGGTGGTCAGCCCCAGCATTTT

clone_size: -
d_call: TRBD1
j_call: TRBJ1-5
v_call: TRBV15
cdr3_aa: CATSSRQGHQPQHF
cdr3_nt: TGTGCCACCAGCTCGCGACAGGGTCATCAGCCCCAGCATTTT

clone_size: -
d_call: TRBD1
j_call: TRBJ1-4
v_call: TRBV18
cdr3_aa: CASSAQGGSNEKLFF
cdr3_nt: TGTGCCAGCTCTGCTCAGGGGGGAAGTAATGAAAAACTGTTTTTT

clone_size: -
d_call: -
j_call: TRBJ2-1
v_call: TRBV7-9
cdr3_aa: CASSLATYNEQFF
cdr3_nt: TGTGCCAGCAGCTTAGCCACTTACAATGAGCAGTTCTTC

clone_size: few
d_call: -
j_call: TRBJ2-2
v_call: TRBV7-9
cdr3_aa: CASSSRENTGELFF
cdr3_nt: TGTGCCAGCAGCTCCAGGGAGAACACCGGGGAGCTGTTTTTT

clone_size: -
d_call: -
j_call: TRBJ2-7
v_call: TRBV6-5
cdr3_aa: CASSYSSRGSSYEQYF
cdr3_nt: TGTGCCAGCAGTTACTCGTCCAGGGGTAGCTCCTACGAGCAGTACTTC

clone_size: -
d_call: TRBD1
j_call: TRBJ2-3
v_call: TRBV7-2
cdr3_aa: CASSLGDRELDTQYF
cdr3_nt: TGTGCCAGCAGCTTGGGGGACAGGGAGTTAGATACGCAGTATTTT

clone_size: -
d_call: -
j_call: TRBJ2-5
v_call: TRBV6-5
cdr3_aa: CASSYRGASWETQYF
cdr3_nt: TGTGCCAGCAGTTACCGCGGGGCTAGCTGGGAGACCCAGTACTTC

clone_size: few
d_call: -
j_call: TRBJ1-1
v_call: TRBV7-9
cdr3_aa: CASSLYQGEAFF
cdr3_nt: TGTGCCAGCAGCTTGTATCAGGGCGAAGCTTTCTTT

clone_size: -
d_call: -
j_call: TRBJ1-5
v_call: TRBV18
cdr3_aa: CASSPSYSGLGLYSNQPQHF
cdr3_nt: TGTGCCAGCTCACCATCTTATTCAGGGCTGGGATTATATAGCAATCAGCCCCAGCATTTT

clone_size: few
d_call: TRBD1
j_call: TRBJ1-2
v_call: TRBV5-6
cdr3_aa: CASSPDDRVYGYTF
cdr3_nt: TGTGCCAGCAGCCCAGACGACAGGGTCTATGGCTACACCTTC

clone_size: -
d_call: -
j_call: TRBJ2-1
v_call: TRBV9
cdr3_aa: CASTPGRGQVEQFF
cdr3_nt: TGTGCCAGCACCCCAGGGCGGGGGCAGGTTGAGCAGTTCTTC

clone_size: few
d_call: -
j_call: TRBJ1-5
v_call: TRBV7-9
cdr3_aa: CASGLKDQPQHF
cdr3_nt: TGTGCCAGCGGACTGAAGGATCAGCCCCAGCATTTT

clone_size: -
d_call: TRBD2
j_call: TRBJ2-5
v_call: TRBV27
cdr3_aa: CASSFGGSFETQYF
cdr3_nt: TGTGCCAGCAGTTTTGGCGGGAGTTTTGAGACCCAGTACTTC

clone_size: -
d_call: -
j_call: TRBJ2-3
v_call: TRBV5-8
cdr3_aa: CASSLGLVADTQYF
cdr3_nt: TGTGCCAGCAGCTTGGGTCTGGTAGCAGATACGCAGTATTTT

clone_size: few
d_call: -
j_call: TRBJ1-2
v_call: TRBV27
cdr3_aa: CASRQAVSYGYTF
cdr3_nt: TGTGCCAGCAGGCAAGCGGTCAGCTATGGCTACACCTTC

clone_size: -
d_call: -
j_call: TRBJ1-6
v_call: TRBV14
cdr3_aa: CASSRDTGNSPLHF
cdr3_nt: TGTGCCAGCAGCCGGGACACGGGGAATTCACCCCTCCACTTT

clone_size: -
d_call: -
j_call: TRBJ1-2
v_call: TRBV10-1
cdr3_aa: CASSESRQRVNYGYTF
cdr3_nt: TGCGCCAGCAGTGAGTCTCGACAGAGAGTTAACTATGGCTACACCTTC

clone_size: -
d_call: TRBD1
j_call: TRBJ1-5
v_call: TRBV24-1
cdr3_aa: CATSDPRDRQSNQPQHF
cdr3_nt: TGTGCCACCAGTGATCCACGGGACAGACAAAGCAATCAGCCCCAGCATTTT

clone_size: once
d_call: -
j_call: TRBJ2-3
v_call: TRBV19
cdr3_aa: CASSPHGSAGTDTQYF
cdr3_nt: TGTGCCAGTAGTCCGCATGGTAGCGCGGGCACAGATACGCAGTATTTT

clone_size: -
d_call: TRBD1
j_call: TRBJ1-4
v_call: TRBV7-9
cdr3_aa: CASSRPGQGREKLFF
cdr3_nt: TGTGCCAGCAGCCGACCGGGACAGGGTCGCGAAAAACTGTTTTTT

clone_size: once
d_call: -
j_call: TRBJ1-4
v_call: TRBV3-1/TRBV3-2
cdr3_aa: CASSPRPGGEKLFF
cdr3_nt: TGTGCCAGCAGCCCCAGGCCAGGTGGCGAAAAACTGTTTTTT

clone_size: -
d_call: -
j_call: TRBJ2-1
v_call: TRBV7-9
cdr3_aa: CASRVLEDNEQFF
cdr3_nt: TGTGCCAGCAGGGTTTTAGAAGACAATGAGCAGTTCTTC

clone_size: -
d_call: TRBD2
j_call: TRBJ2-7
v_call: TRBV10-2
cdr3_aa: CASSGGLAGVTYEQYF
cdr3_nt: TGCGCCAGCAGTGGCGGACTAGCGGGAGTAACCTACGAGCAGTACTTC

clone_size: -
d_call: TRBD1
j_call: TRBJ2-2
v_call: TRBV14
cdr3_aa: CASSRGQGITGELFF
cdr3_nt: TGTGCCAGCAGCCGGGGACAGGGGATCACCGGGGAGCTGTTTTTT

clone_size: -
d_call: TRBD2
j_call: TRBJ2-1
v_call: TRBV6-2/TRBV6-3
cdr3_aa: CASSLLQTSGSNEQFF
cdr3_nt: TGTGCCAGCAGTCTTCTCCAGACTAGCGGGAGCAATGAGCAGTTCTTC

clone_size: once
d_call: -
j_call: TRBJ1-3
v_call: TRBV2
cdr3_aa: CASRSGTGNTIYF
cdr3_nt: TGTGCCAGCAGGTCAGGCACAGGAAACACCATATATTTT

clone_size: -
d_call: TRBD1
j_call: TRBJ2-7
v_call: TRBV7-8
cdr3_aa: CASSPRVGDRGWEQYF
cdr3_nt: TGTGCCAGCAGCCCTAGGGTAGGAGACAGGGGTTGGGAGCAGTACTTC